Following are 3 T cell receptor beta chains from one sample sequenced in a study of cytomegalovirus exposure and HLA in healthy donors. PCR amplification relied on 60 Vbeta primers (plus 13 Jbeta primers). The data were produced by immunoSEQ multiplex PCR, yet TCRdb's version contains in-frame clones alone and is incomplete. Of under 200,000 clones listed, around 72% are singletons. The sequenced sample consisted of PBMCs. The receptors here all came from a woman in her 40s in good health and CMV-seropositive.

This CDR3 is CSVDLTGVMNTEAFF. CDR3 sequence (DNA): TGCAGCGTTGATTTAACAGGGGTCATGAACACTGAAGCTTTCTTT. The V and J genes are TRBV29-1 and TRBJ1-1; TRBD1 agrees at 7 bases. CDR1 is SQVTM and CDR2 is ANQGSEA in the germline V gene. The CDR3 totals 15 residues. The ends lost 3 bases at V and 0 bases at J; junction bases unmatched: 7.

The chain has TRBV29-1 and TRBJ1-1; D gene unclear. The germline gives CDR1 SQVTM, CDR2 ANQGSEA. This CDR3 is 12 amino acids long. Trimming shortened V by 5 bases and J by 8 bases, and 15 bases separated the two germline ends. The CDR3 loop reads CSVMGGGTEAFF. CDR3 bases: TGCAGCGTTATGGGAGGTGGAACAGAAGCTTTCTTT.

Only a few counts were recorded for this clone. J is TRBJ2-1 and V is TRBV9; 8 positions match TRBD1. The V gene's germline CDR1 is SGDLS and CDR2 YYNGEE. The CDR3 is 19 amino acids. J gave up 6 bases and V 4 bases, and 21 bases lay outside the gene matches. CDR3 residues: CASSSTLFVGTGTSNEQFF. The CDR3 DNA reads TGTGCCAGCAGCTCCACCTTATTCGTAGGGACAGGTACATCCAATGAGCAGTTCTTC.